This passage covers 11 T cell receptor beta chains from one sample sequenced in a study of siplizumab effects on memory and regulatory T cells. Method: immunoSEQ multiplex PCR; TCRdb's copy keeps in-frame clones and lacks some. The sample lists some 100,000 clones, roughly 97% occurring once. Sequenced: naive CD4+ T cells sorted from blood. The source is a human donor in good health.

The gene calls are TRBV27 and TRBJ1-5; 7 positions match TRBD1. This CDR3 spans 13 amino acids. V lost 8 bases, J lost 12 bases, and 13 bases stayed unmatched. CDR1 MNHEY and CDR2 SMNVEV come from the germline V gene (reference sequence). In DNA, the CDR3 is TGTGCCAGCTCTGACAGGGTTACCTCATTCCAGCATTTT. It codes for CASSDRVTSFQHF.

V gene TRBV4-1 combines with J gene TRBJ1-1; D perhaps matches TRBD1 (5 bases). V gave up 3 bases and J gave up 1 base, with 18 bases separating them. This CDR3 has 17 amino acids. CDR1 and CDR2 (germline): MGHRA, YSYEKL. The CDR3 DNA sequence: TGCGCCAGCAGCCACCCCGGGGGAAATATAAAGAACACTGAAGCTTTCTTT. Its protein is CASSHPGGNIKNTEAFF.

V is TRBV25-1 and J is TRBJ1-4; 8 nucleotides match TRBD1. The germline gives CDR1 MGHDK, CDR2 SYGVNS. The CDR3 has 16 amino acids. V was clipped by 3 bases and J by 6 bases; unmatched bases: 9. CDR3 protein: CASSDLTGERDEKLFF. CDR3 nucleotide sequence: TGTGCCAGCAGTGATTTGACAGGGGAAAGAGATGAAAAACTGTTTTTT.

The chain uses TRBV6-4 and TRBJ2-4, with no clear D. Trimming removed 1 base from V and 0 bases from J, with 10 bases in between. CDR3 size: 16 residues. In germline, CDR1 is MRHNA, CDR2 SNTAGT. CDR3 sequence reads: CASSDWQVLAKNIQYF. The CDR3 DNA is TGTGCCAGCAGTGACTGGCAGGTACTAGCCAAAAACATTCAGTACTTC.

CDR3 sequence reads: CASSPDSQPQHF. CDR3 bases: TGTGCCAGCAGCCCGGACAGTCAGCCCCAGCATTTT. This chain links TRBV7-9 with TRBJ1-5; possibly TRBD1 for D (6 bases). V dropped 5 bases and J dropped 6 bases, with 8 bases sitting between them. CDR1 SEHNR and CDR2 FQNEAQ come from the germline V gene (reference sequence). The CDR3 contains 12 residues. The whole variable domain, filled in from reference TRBV7-9 and TRBJ1-5, reads DTGVSQNPRHKITKRGQNVTFRCDPISEHNRLYWYRQTLGQGPEFLTYFQNEAQLEKSRLLSDRFSAERPKGSFSTLEIQRTEQGDSAMYLCASSPDSQPQHFGDGTRLSIL.

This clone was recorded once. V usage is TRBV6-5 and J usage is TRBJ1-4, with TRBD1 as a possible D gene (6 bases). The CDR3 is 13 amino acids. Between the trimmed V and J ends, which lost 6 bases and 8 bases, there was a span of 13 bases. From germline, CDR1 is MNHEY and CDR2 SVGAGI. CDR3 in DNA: TGTGCCAGCAGCCTGGGACAAGGAGAAAAACTGTTTTTT. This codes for CASSLGQGEKLFF.

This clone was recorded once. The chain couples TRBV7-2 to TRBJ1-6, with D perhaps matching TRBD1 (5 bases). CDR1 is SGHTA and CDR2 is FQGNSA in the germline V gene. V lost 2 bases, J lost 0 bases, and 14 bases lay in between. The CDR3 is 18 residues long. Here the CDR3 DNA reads TGTGCCAGCAGCTTATTATTGGGGGTGAGCTCCTATAATTCACCCCTCCACTTT. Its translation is CASSLLLGVSSYNSPLHF.

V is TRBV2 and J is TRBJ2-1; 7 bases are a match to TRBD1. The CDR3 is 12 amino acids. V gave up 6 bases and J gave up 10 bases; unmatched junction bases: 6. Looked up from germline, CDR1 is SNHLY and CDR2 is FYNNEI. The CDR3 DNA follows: TGTGCCAGCAGAGAGGGGGCGCAGGAGCAGTTCTTC. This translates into CASREGAQEQFF.

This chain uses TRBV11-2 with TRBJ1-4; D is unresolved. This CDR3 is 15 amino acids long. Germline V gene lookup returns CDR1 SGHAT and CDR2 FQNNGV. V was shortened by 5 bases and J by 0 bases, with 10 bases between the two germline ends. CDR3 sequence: CASSGRGATNEKLFF. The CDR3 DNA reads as TGTGCCAGCAGCGGGCGGGGTGCAACTAATGAAAAACTGTTTTTT.

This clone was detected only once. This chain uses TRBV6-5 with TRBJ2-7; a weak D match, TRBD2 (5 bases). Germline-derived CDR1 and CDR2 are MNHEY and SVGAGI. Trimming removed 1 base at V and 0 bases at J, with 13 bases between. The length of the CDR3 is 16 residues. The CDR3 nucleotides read TGTGCCAGCAGTTACTTGAGGGCTGGGCACTCCTACGAGCAGTACTTC. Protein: CASSYLRAGHSYEQYF.

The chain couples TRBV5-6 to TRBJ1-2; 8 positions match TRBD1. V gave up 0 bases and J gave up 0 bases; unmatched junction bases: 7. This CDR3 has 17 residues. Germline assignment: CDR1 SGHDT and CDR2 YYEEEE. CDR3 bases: TGTGCCAGCAGCTTGGAACAGGACAGGGCTGCTAACTATGGCTACACCTTC. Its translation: CASSLEQDRAANYGYTF.